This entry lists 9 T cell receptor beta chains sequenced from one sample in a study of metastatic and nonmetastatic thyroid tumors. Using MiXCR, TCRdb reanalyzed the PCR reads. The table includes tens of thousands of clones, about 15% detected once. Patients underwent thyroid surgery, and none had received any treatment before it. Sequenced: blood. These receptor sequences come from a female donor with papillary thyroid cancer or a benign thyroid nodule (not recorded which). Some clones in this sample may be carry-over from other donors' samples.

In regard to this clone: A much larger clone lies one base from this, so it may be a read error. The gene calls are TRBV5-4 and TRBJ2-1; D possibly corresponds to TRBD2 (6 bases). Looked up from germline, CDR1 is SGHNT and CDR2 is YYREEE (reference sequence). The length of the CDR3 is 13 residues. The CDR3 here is CTSSSLGGPLRFF. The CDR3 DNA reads TGTACCAGCAGCTCGTTGGGAGGCCCTCTCCGGTTCTTC.

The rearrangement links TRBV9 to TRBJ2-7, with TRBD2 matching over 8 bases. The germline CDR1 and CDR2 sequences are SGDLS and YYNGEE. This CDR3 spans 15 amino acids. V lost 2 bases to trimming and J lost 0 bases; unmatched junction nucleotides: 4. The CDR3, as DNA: TGTGCCAGCAGCGTCGGGACTAGAAGCTCCTACGAGCAGTACTTC. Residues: CASSVGTRSSYEQYF.

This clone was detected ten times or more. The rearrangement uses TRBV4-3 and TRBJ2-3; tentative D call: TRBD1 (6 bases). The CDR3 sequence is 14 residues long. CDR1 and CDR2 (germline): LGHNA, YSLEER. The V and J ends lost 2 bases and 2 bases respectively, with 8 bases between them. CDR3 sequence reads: CASSQRGNTDTQYF. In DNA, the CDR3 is TGCGCCAGCAGCCAAAGGGGGAACACAGATACGCAGTATTTT.

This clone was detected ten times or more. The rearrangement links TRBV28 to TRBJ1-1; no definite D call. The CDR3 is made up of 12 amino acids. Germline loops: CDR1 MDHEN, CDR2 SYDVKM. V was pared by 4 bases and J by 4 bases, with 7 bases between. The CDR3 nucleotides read TGTGCCAGCAGTTCCACTCTCACTGAAGCTTTCTTT. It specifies CASSSTLTEAFF.

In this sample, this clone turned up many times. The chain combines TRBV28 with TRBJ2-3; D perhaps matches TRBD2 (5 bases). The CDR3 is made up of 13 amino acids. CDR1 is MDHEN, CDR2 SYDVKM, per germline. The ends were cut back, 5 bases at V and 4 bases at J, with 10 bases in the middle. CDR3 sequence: CASSARGSDTQYF. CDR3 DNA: TGTGCCAGCAGTGCCCGGGGATCAGATACGCAGTATTTT.

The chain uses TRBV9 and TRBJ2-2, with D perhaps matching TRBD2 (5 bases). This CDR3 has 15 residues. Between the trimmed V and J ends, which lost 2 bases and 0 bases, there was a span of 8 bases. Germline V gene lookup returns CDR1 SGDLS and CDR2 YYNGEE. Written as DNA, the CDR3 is TGTGCCAGCAGCGTGAGCGGTGCGAACACCGGGGAGCTGTTTTTT. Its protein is CASSVSGANTGELFF.

As DNA, the CDR3 is TGTGCCAGCAGTGGGGACAGGGAATTAGCAGATACGCAGTATTTT. Translating gives CASSGDRELADTQYF. The rearrangement links TRBV27 to TRBJ2-3, with TRBD1 matching over 9 bases. This CDR3 is built from 15 residues. V shed 5 bases and J 4 bases; nucleotides not matched to a gene: 7. Germline V gives CDR1 MNHEY, CDR2 SMNVEV (reference sequence).

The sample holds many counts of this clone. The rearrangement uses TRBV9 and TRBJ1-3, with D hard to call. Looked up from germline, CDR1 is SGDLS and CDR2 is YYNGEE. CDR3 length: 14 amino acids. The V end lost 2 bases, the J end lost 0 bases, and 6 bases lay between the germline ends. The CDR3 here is CASSVGSSGNTIYF. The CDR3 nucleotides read TGTGCCAGCAGCGTCGGGAGCTCTGGAAACACCATATATTTT.

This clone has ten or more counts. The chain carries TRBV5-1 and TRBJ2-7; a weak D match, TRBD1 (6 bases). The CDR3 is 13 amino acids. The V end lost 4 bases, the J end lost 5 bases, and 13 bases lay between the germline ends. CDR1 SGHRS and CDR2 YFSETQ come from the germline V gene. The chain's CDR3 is CASSPPDRHEQYF. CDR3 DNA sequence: TGCGCCAGCAGCCCTCCCGACAGGCACGAGCAGTACTTC. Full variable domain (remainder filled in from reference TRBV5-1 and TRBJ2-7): KAGVTQTPRYLIKTRGQQVTLSCSPISGHRSVSWYQQTPGQGLQFLFEYFSETQRNKGNFPGRFSGRQFSNSRSEMNVSTLELGDSALYLCASSPPDRHEQYFGPGTRLTVT.